This T cell receptor (beta chain) was identified in a study of T cell repertoires in cytomegalovirus infection (dated by TCRdb to between 2018 and 2021). At the level of the whole study: Because public TCR beta signatures pointed to carriage of CMV infection together with the matching HLA type, the HLA type of each donor mattered for the analysis. The research as a whole found: In both this cohort and an independent roughly 350-donor cohort, the cumulative frequency of public TCR beta family members distinguished carriers of CMV infection plus the relevant HLA type. The ex vivo response was dominated by HLA-C-restricted CMV-specific TCR beta clonotypes, which also provided the single most frequent clonotype in two of eight donors.

Inclusive of the bounding cysteine and phenylalanine, the CDR3 is 14 residues long. The entry retains the CDR3 DNA only, 42 bases that are in frame from base 1. Deletion took 6 bases off V and 6 bases off J, with a span of 16 bases between the germline ends. The instrument given in TCRdb is Illumina HiSeq 1500. The public reads were reanalyzed by TCRdb: fastp trimming at Q25, MiXCR alignment, in-frame beta chains only. Every entry covers one CDR3 protein and lists the most common genes and DNA from its rows. Here the sample has more than 85,000 distinct CDR3 sequences; more than 20% occur a single time. The top ten clonotypes cover about two fifths of the sample. This clonotype was observed at least ten times. Its antigen has not been determined. One base away there is no much larger clone; base qualities are not given.

Material: CD8+ T cells from PBMCs. The source is a human donor in good health (CMV status not recorded). Some clones in this sample may be carry-over from other donors' samples. Recombination linked TRBV12-3 or TRBV12-4 to TRBJ2-3; TRBD1 might be the D gene, on 5 matching bases. The CDR3: CASRRPTRQDTQYF. The nucleotides are TGTGCCAGCAGACGACCGACTCGACAGGATACGCAGTATTTT.